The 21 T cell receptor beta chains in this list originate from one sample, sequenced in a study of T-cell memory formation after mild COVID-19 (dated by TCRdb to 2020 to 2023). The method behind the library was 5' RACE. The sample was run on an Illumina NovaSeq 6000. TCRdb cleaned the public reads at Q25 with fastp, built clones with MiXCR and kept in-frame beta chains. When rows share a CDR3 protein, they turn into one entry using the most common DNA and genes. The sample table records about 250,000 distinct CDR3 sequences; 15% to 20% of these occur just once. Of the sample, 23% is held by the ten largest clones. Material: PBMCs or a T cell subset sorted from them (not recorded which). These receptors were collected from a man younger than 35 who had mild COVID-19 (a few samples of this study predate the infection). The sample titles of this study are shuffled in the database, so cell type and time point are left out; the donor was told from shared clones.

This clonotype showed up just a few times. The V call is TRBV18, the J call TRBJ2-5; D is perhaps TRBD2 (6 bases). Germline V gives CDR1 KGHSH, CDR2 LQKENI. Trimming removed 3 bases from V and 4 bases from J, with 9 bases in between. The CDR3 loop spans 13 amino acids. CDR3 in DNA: TGTGCCAGCTCACCGGACGGGAGAGAGACCCAGTACTTC. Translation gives CASSPDGRETQYF.

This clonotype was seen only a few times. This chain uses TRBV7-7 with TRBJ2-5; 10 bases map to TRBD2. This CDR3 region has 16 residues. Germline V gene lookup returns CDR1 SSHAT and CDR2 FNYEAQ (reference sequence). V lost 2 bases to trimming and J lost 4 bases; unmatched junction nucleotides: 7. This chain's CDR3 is CASSLRGLAMLETQYF. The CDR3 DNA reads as TGTGCCAGCAGCTTAAGGGGACTAGCGATGCTAGAGACCCAGTACTTC.

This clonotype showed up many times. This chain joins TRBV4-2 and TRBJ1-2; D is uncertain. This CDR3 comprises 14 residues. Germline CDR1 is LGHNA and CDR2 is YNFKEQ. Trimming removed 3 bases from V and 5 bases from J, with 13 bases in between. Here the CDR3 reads CASSQGSLGYGYTF. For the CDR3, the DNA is TGTGCCAGCAGCCAGGGCTCTTTAGGGTATGGCTACACCTTC.

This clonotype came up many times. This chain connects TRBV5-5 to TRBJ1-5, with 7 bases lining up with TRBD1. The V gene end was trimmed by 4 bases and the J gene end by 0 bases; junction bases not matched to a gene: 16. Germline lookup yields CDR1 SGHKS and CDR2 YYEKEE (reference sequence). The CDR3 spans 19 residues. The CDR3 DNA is TGTGCCAGCAGCCCTTGGGACAGTTCGAGGACATATAGCAATCAGCCCCAGCATTTT. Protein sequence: CASSPWDSSRTYSNQPQHF.

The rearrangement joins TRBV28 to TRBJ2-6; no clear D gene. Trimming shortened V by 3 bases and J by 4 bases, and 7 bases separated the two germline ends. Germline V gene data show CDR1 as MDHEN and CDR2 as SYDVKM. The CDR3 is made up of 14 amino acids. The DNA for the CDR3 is TGTGCCAGCAGTTTCCTTCTCGGGGCCAACGTCCTGACTTTC. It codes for CASSFLLGANVLTF.

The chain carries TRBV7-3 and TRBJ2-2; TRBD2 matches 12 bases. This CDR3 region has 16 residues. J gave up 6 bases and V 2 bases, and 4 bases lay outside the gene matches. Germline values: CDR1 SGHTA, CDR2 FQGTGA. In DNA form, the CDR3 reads TGTGCCAGCAGCTTATTCCGACTAGCGGGGGCCGGGGAGCTGTTTTTT. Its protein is CASSLFRLAGAGELFF.

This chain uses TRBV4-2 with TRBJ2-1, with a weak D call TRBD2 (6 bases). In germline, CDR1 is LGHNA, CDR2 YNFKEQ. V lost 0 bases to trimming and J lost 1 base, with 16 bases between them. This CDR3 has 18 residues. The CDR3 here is CASSQDLSAGASYNEQFF. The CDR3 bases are TGTGCCAGCAGCCAAGATCTCTCAGCGGGTGCTTCCTACAATGAGCAGTTCTTC.

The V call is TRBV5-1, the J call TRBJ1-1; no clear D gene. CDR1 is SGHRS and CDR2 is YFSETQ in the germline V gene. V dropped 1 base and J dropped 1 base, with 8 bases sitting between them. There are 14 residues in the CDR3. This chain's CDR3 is CASSLYGPNTEAFF. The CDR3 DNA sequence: TGCGCCAGCAGCTTGTACGGTCCGAACACTGAAGCTTTCTTT. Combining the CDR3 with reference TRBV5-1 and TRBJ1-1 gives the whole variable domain KAGVTQTPRYLIKTRGQQVTLSCSPISGHRSVSWYQQTPGQGLQFLFEYFSETQRNKGNFPGRFSGRQFSNSRSEMNVSTLELGDSALYLCASSLYGPNTEAFFGQGTRLTVV.

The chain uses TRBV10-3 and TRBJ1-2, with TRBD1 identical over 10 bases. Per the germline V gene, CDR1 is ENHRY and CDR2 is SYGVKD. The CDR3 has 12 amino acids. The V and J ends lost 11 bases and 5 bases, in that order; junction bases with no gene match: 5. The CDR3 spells CAHRTGGYGYTF. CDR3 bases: TGTGCCCACCGGACAGGGGGTTATGGCTACACCTTC.

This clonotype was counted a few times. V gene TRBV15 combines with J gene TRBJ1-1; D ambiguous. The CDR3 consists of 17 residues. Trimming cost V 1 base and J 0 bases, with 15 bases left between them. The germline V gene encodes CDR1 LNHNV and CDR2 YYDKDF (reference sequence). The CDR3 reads CATSRVRGMGMNTEAFF. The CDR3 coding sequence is TGTGCCACCAGCAGAGTACGGGGTATGGGAATGAACACTGAAGCTTTCTTT.

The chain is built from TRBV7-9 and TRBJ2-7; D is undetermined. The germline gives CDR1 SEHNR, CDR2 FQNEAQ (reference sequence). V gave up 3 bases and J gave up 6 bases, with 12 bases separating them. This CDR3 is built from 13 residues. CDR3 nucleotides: TGTGCCAGCAGCTTGAAGGGCGGTCTCGAGCAGTACTTC. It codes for CASSLKGGLEQYF.

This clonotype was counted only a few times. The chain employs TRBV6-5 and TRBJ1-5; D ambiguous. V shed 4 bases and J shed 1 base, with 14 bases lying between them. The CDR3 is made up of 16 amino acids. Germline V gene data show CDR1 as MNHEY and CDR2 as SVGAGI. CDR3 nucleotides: TGTGCCAGCAGTTCCATTAACGTGAGGAGCAATCAGCCCCAGCATTTT. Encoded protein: CASSSINVRSNQPQHF.

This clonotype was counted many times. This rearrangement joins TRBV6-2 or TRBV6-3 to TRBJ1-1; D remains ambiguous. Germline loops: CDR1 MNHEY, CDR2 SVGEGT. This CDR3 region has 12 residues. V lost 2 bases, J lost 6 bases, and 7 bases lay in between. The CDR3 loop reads CASSYLGPEAFF. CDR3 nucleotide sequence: TGTGCCAGCAGTTACCTGGGTCCTGAAGCTTTCTTT.

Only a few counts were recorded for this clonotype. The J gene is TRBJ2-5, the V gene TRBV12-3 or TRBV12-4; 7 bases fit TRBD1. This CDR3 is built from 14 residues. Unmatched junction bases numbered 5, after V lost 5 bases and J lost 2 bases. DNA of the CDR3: TGTGCCAGCAGTAAGAGGGACAGTCAAGAGACCCAGTACTTC. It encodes CASSKRDSQETQYF.

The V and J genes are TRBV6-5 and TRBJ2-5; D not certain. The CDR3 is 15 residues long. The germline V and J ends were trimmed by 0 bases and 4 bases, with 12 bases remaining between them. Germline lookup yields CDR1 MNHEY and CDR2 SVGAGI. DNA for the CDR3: TGTGCCAGCAGTTACTCGGTCGTTCATCGAGAGACCCAGTACTTC. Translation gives CASSYSVVHRETQYF.

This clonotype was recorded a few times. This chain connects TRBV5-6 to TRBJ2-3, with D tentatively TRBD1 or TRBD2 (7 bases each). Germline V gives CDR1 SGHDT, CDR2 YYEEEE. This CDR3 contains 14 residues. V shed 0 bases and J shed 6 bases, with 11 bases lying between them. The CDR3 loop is CASSLGQGGDTQYF. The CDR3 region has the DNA TGTGCCAGCAGCTTGGGTCAGGGGGGGGATACGCAGTATTTT.

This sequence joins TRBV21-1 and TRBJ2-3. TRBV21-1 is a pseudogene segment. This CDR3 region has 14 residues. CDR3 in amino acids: CARGYFSSTDTQYF. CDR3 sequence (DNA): TGTGCCAGGGGGTACTTCTCTAGCACAGATACGCAGTATTTT.

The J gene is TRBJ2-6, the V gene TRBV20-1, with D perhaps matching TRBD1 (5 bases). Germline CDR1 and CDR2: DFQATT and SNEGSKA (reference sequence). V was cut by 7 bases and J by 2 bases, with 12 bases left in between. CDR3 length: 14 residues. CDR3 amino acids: CSVSQGAGANVLTF. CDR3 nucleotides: TGCAGTGTAAGCCAAGGGGCTGGGGCCAACGTCCTGACTTTC.

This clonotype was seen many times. The CDR3 sequence: CASSLRVVDTQYF. Written as DNA, the CDR3 is TGCGCCAGCAGCTTGCGAGTCGTGGATACGCAGTATTTT. The chain uses TRBV5-1 and TRBJ2-3, with D unresolved. CDR3 length equals 13 residues. Germline V gene data show CDR1 as SGHRS and CDR2 as YFSETQ. Deletions cut 1 base from V and 6 bases from J, with 9 bases between.

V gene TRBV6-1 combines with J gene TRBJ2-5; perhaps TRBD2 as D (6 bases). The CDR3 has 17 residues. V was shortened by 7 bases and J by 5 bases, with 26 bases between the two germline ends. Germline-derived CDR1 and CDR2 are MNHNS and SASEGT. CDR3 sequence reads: CASTTGGSGRFVETQYF. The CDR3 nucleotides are TGTGCCAGCACCACGGGCGGGTCAGGGAGGTTTGTGGAGACCCAGTACTTC.

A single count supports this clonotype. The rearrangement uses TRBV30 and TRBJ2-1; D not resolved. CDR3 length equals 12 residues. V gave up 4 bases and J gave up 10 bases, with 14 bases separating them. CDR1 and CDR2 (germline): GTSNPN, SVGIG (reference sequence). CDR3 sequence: CAWNPQSVEQFF. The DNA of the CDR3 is TGTGCCTGGAACCCACAGTCTGTGGAGCAGTTCTTC.